The clone carrying this T cell receptor beta chain was recorded many times. TCRdb used MiXCR to reprocess the reads, holding one entry per CDR3 protein. The sample holds 200,000 to 300,000 distinct CDR3 sequences, around an eighth seen once. The V gene end was trimmed by 0 bases and the J gene end by 9 bases; junction bases not matched to a gene: 10. Germline V lookup: CDR1 LGHNA, CDR2 YSLEER. The CDR3 has 16 residues. The data derive from a study of T cell repertoires in cytomegalovirus infection. The specimen sequenced was PBMCs. The gene calls are TRBV4-3 and TRBJ2-4, with TRBD2 matching over 8 bases. This TCR was recovered from a human donor in good health (CMV status not recorded). Some clones in this sample may be carry-over from other donors' samples. CDR3 in amino acids: CASSQEGAGGNGIQYF. Written as DNA, the CDR3 is TGCGCCAGCAGCCAAGAGGGCGCGGGGGGTAACGGCATTCAGTACTTC.